Listed here are 26 T cell receptor beta chains from one sample, sequenced in a study of T-cell reconstitution after alpha-beta-depleted transplantation in children. Preparation of the TCRbeta library used unique molecular identifiers. Each CDR3 protein is one row after TCRdb ran MiXCR on the PCR reads. The table has 670,000 or so distinct CDR3 sequences, less than 15% seen once. The sample here was PBMCs, taken before TCRalphabeta/CD19-depleted stem cell transplant. The origin of the receptors is a girl between 2 and 10 years old with congenital amegakaryocytic thrombocytopenia, due to receive a stem cell transplant.

V gene TRBV11-1 combines with J gene TRBJ2-7; D uncertain. Germline-derived CDR1 and CDR2 are SGHAT and FQDESV (reference sequence). CDR3 size: 18 residues. Trimming left V 5 bases short and J 7 bases short, with 30 bases between. The CDR3 DNA follows: TGTGCCAGCAGCCCAGACGAGATGGTTATCAGTGGCTCGGCTGAGCAGTACTTC. Its translation: CASSPDEMVISGSAEQYF.

This clonotype was seen ten or more times. CDR3 sequence: CATSGGAGELFF. The CDR3 DNA follows: TGTGCCACTTCAGGCGGGGCCGGGGAGCTGTTTTTT. The rearrangement uses TRBV28 and TRBJ2-2; D may be TRBD2 (6 bases). Trimming cost V 10 bases and J 6 bases, with 12 bases left between them. This CDR3 region has 12 residues. Germline lookup yields CDR1 MDHEN and CDR2 SYDVKM.

This clonotype was seen a handful of times. The chain has TRBV6-5 and TRBJ2-5, with D possibly TRBD2 on 5 matching bases. Trimming removed 8 bases at V and 4 bases at J, with 11 bases between. From germline, CDR1 is MNHEY and CDR2 SVGAGI. This CDR3 has 12 amino acids. CDR3 in amino acids: CASAGLRETQYF. The CDR3, as DNA: TGTGCCAGCGCCGGACTCCGAGAGACCCAGTACTTC.

The sample holds many counts of this clonotype. The V and J genes are TRBV12-3 or TRBV12-4 and TRBJ2-1, with 9 bases that match TRBD2. The CDR3 is made up of 16 amino acids. V trimming: 10 bases; J trimming: 6 bases; junction bases outside the gene matches: 16. This CDR3 reads CAISRIGREGPNEQFF. Written as DNA, the CDR3 is TGTGCCATTTCCAGGATCGGGCGGGAGGGCCCCAATGAGCAGTTCTTC.

The chain couples TRBV28 to TRBJ2-5, with TRBD1 matching over 9 bases. V lost 5 bases and J lost 4; bases outside the gene matches: 11. The germline gives CDR1 MDHEN, CDR2 SYDVKM. CDR3 length: 16 amino acids. CDR3 nucleotides: TGTGCCAGCAGTGCATGGGGGACAGGGACCTCAGAGACCCAGTACTTC. Translating gives CASSAWGTGTSETQYF.

This clonotype was seen at least ten times. The J gene is TRBJ2-5, the V gene TRBV4-1; 11 bases agree with TRBD2. CDR1 MGHRA and CDR2 YSYEKL come from the germline V gene. The CDR3 contains 16 residues. Trimming took 4 bases from V and 3 from J; bases not matched to a gene: 7. In nucleotides, the CDR3 is TGCGCCAGCAGCCGTATACTAGCGGGAGTAGAAGAGACCCAGTACTTC. It codes for CASSRILAGVEETQYF.

The J gene is TRBJ2-1, the V gene TRBV18; maybe TRBD2 (6 bases). Between the trimmed V and J ends, which lost 3 bases and 4 bases, there was a span of 19 bases. Germline lookup yields CDR1 KGHSH and CDR2 LQKENI. This CDR3 spans 17 amino acids. CDR3 amino acids: CASSPKLPAGAYNEQFF. The CDR3, as DNA: TGTGCCAGCTCACCGAAACTACCAGCGGGCGCGTACAATGAGCAGTTCTTC.

The table lists this clonotype with a few counts. The genes are TRBV7-9 and TRBJ1-2, with D uncertain. Trimming pared 4 bases from V and 1 base from J, leaving 7 bases between. Per germline, CDR1 SEHNR and CDR2 FQNEAQ (reference sequence). The CDR3 is 13 residues long. CDR3 sequence reads: CASSSRNNYGYTF. CDR3 in DNA: TGTGCCAGCAGCTCCAGAAATAACTATGGCTACACCTTC.

This clonotype was seen many times. This sequence joins TRBV27 and TRBJ1-2, with 8 bases fitting TRBD1. The CDR3 is 13 residues long. Unmatched junction bases numbered 7, after V lost 5 bases and J lost 8 bases. The germline gives CDR1 MNHEY, CDR2 SMNVEV (reference sequence). Written as DNA, the CDR3 is TGTGCCAGCAGTCTGGGCAGGGGGCAAGGCTACACCTTC. Translating it yields CASSLGRGQGYTF.

Worth noting for this clonotype: A read error is possible here, since a much larger clone lies one base away. V and J are TRBV14 and TRBJ2-1; possibly TRBD2 for D (6 bases). Per the germline V gene, CDR1 is SGHDN and CDR2 is FVKESK. V lost 7 bases and J 6 bases, leaving 16 bases between the germline ends. The CDR3 loop spans 14 amino acids. The CDR3 spells CASNARLVPNEQFF. In nucleotides, the CDR3 is TGTGCCAGCAACGCAAGACTAGTGCCCAATGAGCAGTTCTTC.

Many counts were recorded for this clonotype. The V gene is TRBV20-1, the J gene TRBJ2-3, with D uncertain. Germline V gives CDR1 DFQATT, CDR2 SNEGSKA (reference sequence). The V end lost 0 bases, the J end lost 2 bases, and 12 bases lay between the germline ends. This CDR3 has 15 amino acids. The CDR3 reads CSARDRGRNTDTQYF. DNA of the CDR3: TGCAGTGCTAGAGATAGAGGCAGGAACACAGATACGCAGTATTTT.

This clonotype was seen repeatedly, ten times or more. This chain links TRBV5-1 with TRBJ2-2, with 10 bases lining up with TRBD2. CDR1 SGHRS and CDR2 YFSETQ come from the germline V gene. This CDR3 has 16 residues. V shed 4 bases and J 6 bases; nucleotides not matched to a gene: 9. CDR3 protein: CASSVALAGDAGELFF. CDR3 nucleotides: TGCGCCAGCAGCGTTGCCCTAGCGGGAGATGCCGGGGAGCTGTTTTTT. Filled out from reference TRBV5-1 and TRBJ2-2, the complete variable domain reads KAGVTQTPRYLIKTRGQQVTLSCSPISGHRSVSWYQQTPGQGLQFLFEYFSETQRNKGNFPGRFSGRQFSNSRSEMNVSTLELGDSALYLCASSVALAGDAGELFFGEGSRLTVL.

This clonotype showed up many times. The CDR3 reads CSARTDNYGYTF. The CDR3, as DNA: TGCAGTGCAAGAACCGATAACTATGGCTACACCTTC. The V and J genes are TRBV20-1 and TRBJ1-2; D remains unclear. The length of the CDR3 is 12 residues. Germline V gene data show CDR1 as DFQATT and CDR2 as SNEGSKA (reference sequence). V was cut by 6 bases and J by 1 base, with 9 bases left in between.

The V gene is TRBV5-1, the J gene TRBJ2-7; 11 bases agree with TRBD2. J was trimmed by 3 bases and V by 0 bases; bases with no gene match: 2. Germline CDR1 is SGHRS and CDR2 is YFSETQ. CDR3 length: 15 residues. CDR3 protein: CASSLGTSGYYEQYF. The CDR3 coding sequence is TGCGCCAGCAGCTTGGGGACTAGCGGGTACTACGAGCAGTACTTC.

This clonotype was seen repeatedly, ten times or more. The rearrangement uses TRBV5-1 and TRBJ1-1; D is undetermined. Trimming took 2 bases from V and 7 from J, leaving 15 bases between them. Germline CDR1 reads SGHRS; CDR2 reads YFSETQ. This CDR3 has 14 residues. CDR3 nucleotides: TGCGCCAGCAGCTTCGCATTGGGGAATAATGAAGCTTTCTTT. Its translation is CASSFALGNNEAFF.

This clonotype was seen at least ten times. V and J are TRBV20-1 and TRBJ1-1, with D uncertain. The germline V gene encodes CDR1 DFQATT and CDR2 SNEGSKA (reference sequence). V was trimmed by 2 bases and J by 1 base, leaving 2 bases between them. This CDR3 is 11 amino acids long. CDR3: CSARQNTEAFF. In nucleotides, the CDR3 is TGCAGTGCTAGACAGAACACTGAAGCTTTCTTT.

The rearrangement joins TRBV7-2 to TRBJ2-3; D unresolved. CDR3 size: 12 residues. Between the trimmed V and J ends, which lost 1 base and 10 bases, there was a span of 9 bases. Germline loops: CDR1 SGHTA, CDR2 FQGNSA. CDR3 in amino acids: CASSLDRSPQYF. The CDR3 DNA follows: TGTGCCAGCAGCTTAGATCGGTCTCCGCAGTATTTT.

This clonotype was counted many times. The chain joins TRBV29-1 to TRBJ2-2; D perhaps matches TRBD2 (6 bases). Germline lookup yields CDR1 SQVTM and CDR2 ANQGSEA. This CDR3 has 13 residues. The V end lost 5 bases, the J end lost 5 bases, and 12 bases lay between the germline ends. This chain's CDR3 is CSVREIWTGELFF. In nucleotides, the CDR3 is TGCAGCGTTCGGGAGATATGGACCGGGGAGCTGTTTTTT.

This clonotype was seen many times. V usage is TRBV5-1 and J usage is TRBJ2-3; TRBD1 aligns across 9 bases. CDR3 length: 17 residues. The junction had 10 bases not matched to a gene; V was cut back by 0 bases and J by 5 bases. Germline CDR1 reads SGHRS; CDR2 reads YFSETQ. The CDR3 nucleotides are TGCGCCAGCAGCTTGGCACTTGGGACAGGGTCAGGAGATACGCAGTATTTT. It specifies CASSLALGTGSGDTQYF.

Many counts were recorded for this clonotype. The chain couples TRBV20-1 to TRBJ2-1; D uncertain. The CDR3 covers 15 residues. The V gene's germline CDR1 is DFQATT and CDR2 SNEGSKA (reference sequence). Trimming cost V 5 bases and J 5 bases, with 19 bases left between them. CDR3 in amino acids: CSAVESFPVNNEQFF. CDR3 nucleotides: TGCAGTGCTGTAGAGAGTTTTCCTGTGAACAATGAGCAGTTCTTC.

The chain joins TRBV3-1 to TRBJ2-7, with TRBD2 matching over 7 bases. The CDR3 spans 16 residues. Trimming took 0 bases from V and 1 from J; bases not matched to a gene: 6. Per the germline V gene, CDR1 is LGHDT and CDR2 is YNNKEL (reference sequence). The CDR3 protein is CASSQDQGGRSYEQYF. In DNA, the CDR3 is TGTGCCAGCAGCCAAGATCAGGGCGGGAGATCCTACGAGCAGTACTTC.

The chain has TRBV9 and TRBJ2-3, with 12 bases matching TRBD1. V lost 3 bases to trimming and J lost 14 bases; unmatched junction nucleotides: 16. The CDR3 contains 16 residues. Germline V CDR1 and CDR2: SGDLS, YYNGEE. CDR3 sequence: CASSGGAGQGAGSLYF. The CDR3 coding sequence is TGTGCCAGCAGCGGCGGTGCGGGACAGGGGGCAGGTTCTCTGTATTTT.

This clonotype has ten or more counts. This sequence joins TRBV7-2 and TRBJ2-1; D might be TRBD2 (6 bases). Germline V gives CDR1 SGHTA, CDR2 FQGNSA. There are 14 residues in the CDR3. V lost 11 bases to trimming and J lost 4 bases, with 18 bases between them. The CDR3 reads CAVTPGASYNEQFF. The DNA for the CDR3 is TGTGCCGTCACCCCGGGAGCCTCTTACAATGAGCAGTTCTTC.

This chain uses TRBV2 with TRBJ2-3; D is possibly TRBD2 (6 bases). The CDR3 is 13 amino acids. CDR1 is SNHLY and CDR2 is FYNNEI in the germline V gene. Trimming pared 6 bases from V and 3 bases from J, leaving 10 bases between. CDR3 region: CASSWEATDTQYF. The CDR3, as DNA: TGTGCCAGCAGCTGGGAGGCTACAGATACGCAGTATTTT.

This clonotype appeared a few times. The chain couples TRBV7-9 to TRBJ2-3; D is undetermined. CDR1 and CDR2 (germline): SEHNR, FQNEAQ (reference sequence). This CDR3 region has 16 residues. Trimming shortened V by 1 base and J by 2 bases, and 13 bases separated the two germline ends. The CDR3 region is CASSLVGYRNTDTQYF. The CDR3 region has the DNA TGTGCCAGCAGCTTAGTTGGATACCGGAACACAGATACGCAGTATTTT.

The chain couples TRBV5-1 to TRBJ2-7, with D tentatively TRBD1 or TRBD2 (5 bases each). Germline V gives CDR1 SGHRS, CDR2 YFSETQ. Trimming took off 4 bases at V and 5 bases at J, with 16 bases between the two ends. This CDR3 is built from 14 residues. Here the CDR3 DNA reads TGCGCCAGCAGCCACGGGACCGCTCAGGACGAGCAGTACTTC. Translation gives CASSHGTAQDEQYF.